This TCR beta chain was found in a study of control samples from healthy donors and cancer patients. Clones were read by immunoSEQ multiplex PCR, and TCRdb kept only the in-frame ones, dropping some. In the table there are about 130,000 clones, around nine tenths of which are singletons. The CDR3 spans 13 residues. Germline V gives CDR1 SEHNR, CDR2 FQNEAQ (reference sequence). V was shortened by 2 bases and J by 5 bases, with 10 bases between the two germline ends. The TCR sequence derives from a man between 35 and 55 years old in good health. The chain carries TRBV7-9 and TRBJ2-7, with unresolved D. Sequenced input: blood. This chain's CDR3 is CASSLTEIHEQYF. CDR3 bases: TGTGCCAGCAGCTTAACAGAGATCCACGAGCAGTACTTC.